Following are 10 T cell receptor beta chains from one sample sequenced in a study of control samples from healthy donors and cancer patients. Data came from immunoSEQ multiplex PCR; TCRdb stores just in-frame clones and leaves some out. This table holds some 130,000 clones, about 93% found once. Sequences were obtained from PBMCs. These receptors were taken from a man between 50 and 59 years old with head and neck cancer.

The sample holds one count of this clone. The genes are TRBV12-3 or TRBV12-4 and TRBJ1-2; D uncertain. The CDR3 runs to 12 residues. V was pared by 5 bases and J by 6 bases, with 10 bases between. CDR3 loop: CASSPQGNGYTF. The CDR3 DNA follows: TGTGCCAGCAGTCCCCAAGGGAATGGCTACACCTTC.

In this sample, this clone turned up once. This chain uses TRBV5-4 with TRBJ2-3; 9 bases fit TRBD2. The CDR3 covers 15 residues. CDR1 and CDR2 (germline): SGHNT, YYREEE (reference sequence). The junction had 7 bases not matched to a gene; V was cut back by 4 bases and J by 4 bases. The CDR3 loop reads CASSGIAGESDTQYF. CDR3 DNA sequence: TGTGCCAGCAGCGGTATAGCGGGGGAATCAGATACGCAGTATTTT.

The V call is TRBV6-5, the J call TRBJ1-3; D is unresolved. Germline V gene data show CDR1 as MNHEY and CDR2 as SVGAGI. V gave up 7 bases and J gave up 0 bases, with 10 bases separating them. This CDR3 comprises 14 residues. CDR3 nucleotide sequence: TGTGCCAGCAAAGGGAACCGCTCTGGAAACACCATATATTTT. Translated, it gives CASKGNRSGNTIYF.

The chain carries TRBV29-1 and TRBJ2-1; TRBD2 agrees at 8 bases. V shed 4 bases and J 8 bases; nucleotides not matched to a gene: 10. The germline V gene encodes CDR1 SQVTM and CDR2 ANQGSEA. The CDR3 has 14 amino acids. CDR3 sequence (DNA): TGCAGCGTTGCTAAGGGACTAGATGGGGATGAGCAGTTCTTC. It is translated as CSVAKGLDGDEQFF.

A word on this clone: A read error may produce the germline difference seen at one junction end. This chain's CDR3 is CASSQGSIPGLPYKQYF. The CDR3 DNA reads TGTGCCAGCAGCCAAGGCTCTATTCCGGGACTCCCCTACAAGCAGTACTTC. The chain combines TRBV14 with TRBJ2-7, with D tentatively TRBD2 (6 bases). Germline CDR1 and CDR2: SGHDN and FVKESK. The CDR3 covers 17 residues.

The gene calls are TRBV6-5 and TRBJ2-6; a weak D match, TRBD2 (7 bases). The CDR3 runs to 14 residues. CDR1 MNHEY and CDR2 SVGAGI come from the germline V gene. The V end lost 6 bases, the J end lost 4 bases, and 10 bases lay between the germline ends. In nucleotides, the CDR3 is TGTGCCAGCAGCGGGGGGCGGGGGGCCAACGTCCTGACTTTC. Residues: CASSGGRGANVLTF.

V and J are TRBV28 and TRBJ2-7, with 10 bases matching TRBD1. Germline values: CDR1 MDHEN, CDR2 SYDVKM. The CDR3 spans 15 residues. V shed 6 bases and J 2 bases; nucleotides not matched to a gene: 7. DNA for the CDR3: TGTGCCAGCAGGATCGCCGGGACAGGGGCCTACGAGCAGTACTTC. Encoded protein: CASRIAGTGAYEQYF. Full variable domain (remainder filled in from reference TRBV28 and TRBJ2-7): DVKVTQSSRYLVKRTGEKVFLECVQDMDHENMFWYRQDPGLGLRLIYFSYDVKMKEKGDIPEGYSVSREKKERFSLILESASTNQTSMYLCASRIAGTGAYEQYFGPGTRLTVT.

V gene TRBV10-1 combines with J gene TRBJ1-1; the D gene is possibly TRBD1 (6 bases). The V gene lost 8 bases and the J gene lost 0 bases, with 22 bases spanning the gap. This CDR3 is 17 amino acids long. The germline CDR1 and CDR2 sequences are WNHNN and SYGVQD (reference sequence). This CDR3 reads CASLHEDSPSMNTEAFF. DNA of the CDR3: TGCGCCAGCCTCCATGAGGACAGTCCATCAATGAACACTGAAGCTTTCTTT.

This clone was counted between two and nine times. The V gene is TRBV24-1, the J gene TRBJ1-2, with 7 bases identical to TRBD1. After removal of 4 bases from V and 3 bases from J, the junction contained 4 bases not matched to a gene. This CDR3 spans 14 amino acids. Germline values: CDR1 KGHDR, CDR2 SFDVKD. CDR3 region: CATSESTGHYGYTF. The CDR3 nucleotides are TGTGCCACCAGTGAGTCGACAGGGCACTATGGCTACACCTTC.

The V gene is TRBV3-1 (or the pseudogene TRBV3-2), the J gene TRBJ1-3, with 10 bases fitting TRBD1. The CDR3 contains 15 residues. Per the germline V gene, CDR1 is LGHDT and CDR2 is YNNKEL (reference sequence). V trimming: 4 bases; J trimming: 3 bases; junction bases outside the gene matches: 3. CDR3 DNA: TGTGCCAGCAGCCTGACAGGGGGCGTTGGAAACACCATATATTTT. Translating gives CASSLTGGVGNTIYF.